The subject of this entry is one T cell receptor beta chain. Trimming left V 0 bases short and J 9 bases short, with 15 bases between. Germline V gene lookup returns CDR1 SGDLS and CDR2 YYNGEE. The CDR3 length is 14 residues. This entry belongs to a study of cytomegalovirus exposure and HLA in healthy donors. PCR amplification relied on 60 Vbeta primers (plus 13 Jbeta primers). Libraries were prepared by immunoSEQ multiplex PCR; TCRdb keeps only in-frame clonotypes and omits some of them. The table includes about 200,000 clones, approximately 82% detected once. The V and J genes are TRBV9 and TRBJ1-1; D uncertain. This receptor was identified in a young man in good health and CMV-seronegative. Sequencing input: PBMCs. The CDR3 region is CASSVGRSVDKAFF. CDR3 DNA sequence: TGTGCCAGCAGCGTAGGGAGATCCGTCGATAAAGCTTTCTTT.